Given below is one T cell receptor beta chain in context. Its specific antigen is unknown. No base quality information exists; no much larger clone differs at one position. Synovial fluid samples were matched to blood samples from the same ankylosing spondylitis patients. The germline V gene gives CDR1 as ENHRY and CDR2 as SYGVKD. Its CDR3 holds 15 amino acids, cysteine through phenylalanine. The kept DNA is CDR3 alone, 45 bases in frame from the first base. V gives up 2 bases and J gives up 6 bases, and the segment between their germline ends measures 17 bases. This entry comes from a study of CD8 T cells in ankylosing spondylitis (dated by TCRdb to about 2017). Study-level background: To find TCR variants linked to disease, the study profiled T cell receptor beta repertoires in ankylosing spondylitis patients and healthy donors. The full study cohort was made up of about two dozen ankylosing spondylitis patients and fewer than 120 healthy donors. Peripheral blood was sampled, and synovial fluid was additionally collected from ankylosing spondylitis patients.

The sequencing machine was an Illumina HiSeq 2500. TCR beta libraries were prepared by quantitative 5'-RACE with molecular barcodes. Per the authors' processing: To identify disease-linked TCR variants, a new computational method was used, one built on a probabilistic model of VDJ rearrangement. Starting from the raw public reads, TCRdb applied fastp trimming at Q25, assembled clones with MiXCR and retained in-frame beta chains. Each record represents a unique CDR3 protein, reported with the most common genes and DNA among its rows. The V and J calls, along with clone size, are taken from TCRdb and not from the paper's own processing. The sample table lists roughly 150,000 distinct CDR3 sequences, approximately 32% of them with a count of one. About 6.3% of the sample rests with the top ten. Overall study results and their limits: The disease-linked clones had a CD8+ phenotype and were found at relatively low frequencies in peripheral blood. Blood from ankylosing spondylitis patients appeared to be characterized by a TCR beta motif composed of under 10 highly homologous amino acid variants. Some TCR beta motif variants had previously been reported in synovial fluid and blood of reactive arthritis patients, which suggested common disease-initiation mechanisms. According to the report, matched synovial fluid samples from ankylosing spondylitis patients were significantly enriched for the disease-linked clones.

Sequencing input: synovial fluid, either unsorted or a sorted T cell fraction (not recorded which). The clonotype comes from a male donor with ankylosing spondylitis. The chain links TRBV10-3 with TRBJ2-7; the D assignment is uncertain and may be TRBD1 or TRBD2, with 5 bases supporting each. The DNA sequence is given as TGTGCCATCAGTGAGGACGGGGCAAACCGGGCCGAGCAGTACTTC. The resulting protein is CAISEDGANRAEQYF.